Following are 27 T cell receptor beta chains from one sample sequenced in a study of Graves' ophthalmopathy and Graves' hyperthyroidism. Amplified material comprised TCR beta CDR3 regions derived from RNA transcripts. Second-round multiplex PCR came after first-round RT-PCR with HTBI primers. TCRdb re-analysed the multiplex PCR reads in MiXCR, keeping a single row per CDR3 protein. This table has 450,000 to 600,000 distinct CDR3 sequences, under 40% appearing once. Sequencing was performed on peripheral blood or thyroid tissue (not recorded which). The receptor source for this set is an adult man with Graves' hyperthyroidism.

This clonotype was recorded at least ten times. J is TRBJ1-1 and V is TRBV6-6; TRBD1 is a possible D gene (6 bases). The germline gives CDR1 MNHNY, CDR2 SVGAGI (reference sequence). The CDR3 has 13 amino acids. V was pared by 6 bases and J by 7 bases, with 15 bases between. The CDR3 region is CASSLDRGYEAFF. The CDR3 DNA follows: TGTGCCAGCAGCTTGGACAGAGGATATGAAGCTTTCTTT.

The gene calls are TRBV19 and TRBJ2-7, with D possibly matching TRBD2 (6 bases). V lost 6 bases and J 1 base, leaving 16 bases between the germline ends. Germline V gives CDR1 LNHDA, CDR2 SQIVND (reference sequence). The CDR3 length is 15 residues. CDR3: CASRVEGSNSYEQYF. The CDR3 DNA is TGTGCCAGTAGAGTGGAGGGGTCGAATTCCTACGAGCAGTACTTC.

Concerning this clonotype itself: The CDR3 carries no conserved terminal phenylalanine or tryptophan, so it likely arises from a read error. It is unclear where the CDR3 begins or ends on the DNA, so no DNA is shown, and the CDR3 is as TCRdb lists it. The rearrangement joins TRBV29-1 to TRBJ1-3; TRBD1, as called in the table, went unchecked against the DNA. The CDR3 has 10 amino acids, counting both end residues. Germline V lookup: CDR1 SQVTM, CDR2 ANQGSEA. CDR3 in amino acids: CSVVGQGENT.

The chain has TRBV7-2 and TRBJ1-6, with D hard to call. V was shortened by 5 bases and J by 16 bases, with 21 bases between the two germline ends. The CDR3 covers 14 residues. The germline CDR1 and CDR2 sequences are SGHTA and FQGNSA. DNA of the CDR3: TGTGCCAGCAGCCCTCATTCATCGACACCAGCTCTCCACTTT. It specifies CASSPHSSTPALHF.

A word on this clonotype: An end of the junction differs from the germline gene, which may be a read error. This chain connects TRBV2 to TRBJ1-4, with 7 bases aligning to TRBD1. This CDR3 is built from 13 residues. CDR1 SNHLY and CDR2 FYNNEI come from the germline V gene. CDR3 amino acids: CASRGRGGEKLFF. The CDR3 DNA reads as TGTGCCAGCAGAGGCAGGGGGGGCGAAAAACTGTTTTTC.

The rearrangement uses TRBV6-5 and TRBJ1-2, with D uncertain. Per the germline V gene, CDR1 is MNHEY and CDR2 is SVGAGI. The CDR3 is made up of 15 amino acids. The V and J ends lost 5 bases and 0 bases respectively, with 13 bases between them. CDR3 DNA: TGTGCCAGCAGTCTCATTGACCCGACTAACTATGGCTACACCTTC. As protein: CASSLIDPTNYGYTF.

This chain joins TRBV7-9 and TRBJ2-7; 7 bases match TRBD1. The CDR3 is 15 amino acids. The germline V gene encodes CDR1 SEHNR and CDR2 FQNEAQ (reference sequence). V lost 5 bases to trimming and J lost 2 bases; unmatched junction nucleotides: 9. The CDR3 is CASSPTWGTAYEQYF. The DNA of the CDR3 is TGTGCCAGCAGCCCGACCTGGGGGACAGCCTACGAGCAGTACTTC.

This clonotype was seen at least ten times. As DNA, the CDR3 is TGTGCCACCAGTGACTACGGGACAGGGCAAGAGACCCAGTACTTC. Translation: CATSDYGTGQETQYF. V usage is TRBV24-1 and J usage is TRBJ2-5; TRBD1 aligns across 9 bases. CDR1 KGHDR and CDR2 SFDVKD come from the germline V gene. V lost 4 bases and J lost 2; bases outside the gene matches: 4. The CDR3 has 15 amino acids.

This clonotype was recorded at least ten times. V is TRBV11-3 and J is TRBJ1-1; maybe TRBD1 (5 bases). The CDR3 consists of 16 residues. The V gene's germline CDR1 is SGHNT and CDR2 YENEEA. Trimming stripped 6 bases from V and 0 bases from J, with 17 bases between. CDR3 residues: CASSTTEMIMNTEAFF. The CDR3 DNA sequence: TGTGCCAGCAGTACGACAGAGATGATCATGAACACTGAAGCTTTCTTT.

Many counts were recorded for this clonotype. CDR3 region: CAIPGPEATNEKLFF. DNA of the CDR3: TGTGCCATCCCCGGCCCGGAAGCAACTAATGAAAAACTGTTTTTT. The rearrangement links TRBV7-9 to TRBJ1-4; D not resolved. Deletions cut 10 bases from V and 0 bases from J, with 15 bases between. Germline V gene lookup returns CDR1 SEHNR and CDR2 FQNEAQ (reference sequence). This CDR3 has 15 residues.

There are many counts of this clonotype. In DNA, the CDR3 is TGCGCCAGCAGCCTTCGACAGGGCTCGAATTCACCCCTCCACTTT. Amino acid sequence: CASSLRQGSNSPLHF. The chain links TRBV4-1 to TRBJ1-6; 7 positions agree with TRBD1. The ends lost 4 bases at V and 7 bases at J; junction bases unmatched: 7. The CDR3 covers 15 residues. Germline V gives CDR1 MGHRA, CDR2 YSYEKL.

J is TRBJ2-3 and V is TRBV12-3 or TRBV12-4; D is tentatively TRBD1 or TRBD2 (6 bases each). The CDR3 totals 14 residues. Deletions cut 4 bases from V and 2 bases from J, with 10 bases between. CDR3 residues: CASSYGGPTDTQYF. CDR3 bases: TGTGCCAGCAGTTATGGGGGGCCCACAGATACGCAGTATTTT.

V gene TRBV29-1 combines with J gene TRBJ1-2; no clear D gene. Trimming cost V 4 bases and J 1 base, with 7 bases left between them. The CDR3 is 12 amino acids. From germline, CDR1 is SQVTM and CDR2 ANQGSEA. The CDR3: CSVVSNNYGYTF. CDR3 nucleotide sequence: TGCAGCGTTGTTTCCAATAACTATGGCTACACCTTC.

The V gene is TRBV14, the J gene TRBJ1-6; D ambiguous. Between the trimmed V and J ends, which lost 1 base and 10 bases, there was a span of 8 bases. CDR1 and CDR2 from the germline V gene are SGHDN and FVKESK. The CDR3 covers 13 residues. The CDR3 reads CASSQVHGSPLHF. CDR3 sequence (DNA): TGTGCCAGCAGCCAAGTTCATGGGTCACCCCTCCACTTT.

This clonotype was seen many times. V usage is TRBV7-8 and J usage is TRBJ1-3; no reliable D call. The CDR3 has 16 residues. Germline CDR1 SGHVS, CDR2 FQNEAQ. V shed 1 base and J shed 1 base, with 11 bases lying between them. The CDR3 nucleotides read TGTGCCAGCAGCTTAGGGTCTGTCGGATCTGGAAACACCATATATTTT. This translates into CASSLGSVGSGNTIYF.

This clonotype was picked up a small number of times. This chain uses TRBV7-3 with TRBJ2-5; D gene ambiguous. The CDR3 is made up of 13 amino acids. V was shortened by 3 bases and J by 2 bases, with 7 bases between the two germline ends. Looked up from germline, CDR1 is SGHTA and CDR2 is FQGTGA. The CDR3 coding sequence is TGTGCCAGCAGCTTGATACAACAAGAGACCCAGTACTTC. Residues: CASSLIQQETQYF. The full variable domain, in which reference TRBV7-3 and TRBJ2-5 provide the parts outside the CDR3, is GAGVSQTPSNKVTEKGKYVELRCDPISGHTALYWYRQSLGQGPEFLIYFQGTGAADDSGLPNDRFFAVRPEGSVSTLKIQRTERGDSAVYLCASSLIQQETQYFGPGTRLLVL.

Concerning this clonotype: A much larger clonotype is one base distant, so this may be a read error. The rearrangement links TRBV2 to TRBJ1-1; D is unclear. The CDR3 covers 13 residues. CDR1 SNHLY and CDR2 FYNNEI come from the germline V gene. The CDR3 is CASSYGQNTETFF. Here the CDR3 DNA reads TGTGCCAGCAGTTACGGCCAAAACACTGAAACTTTCTTT. The full variable domain, in which reference TRBV2 and TRBJ1-1 provide the parts outside the CDR3, is EPEVTQTPSHQVTQMGQEVILRCVPISNHLYFYWYRQILGQKVEFLVSFYNNEISEKSEIFDDQFSVERPDGSNFTLKIRSTKLEDSAMYFCASSYGQNTETFFGQGTRLTVV.

This clonotype was detected ten times or more. V and J are TRBV27 and TRBJ1-6; a possible D gene is TRBD1 (5 bases). Germline loops: CDR1 MNHEY, CDR2 SMNVEV (reference sequence). Trimming took off 3 bases at V and 9 bases at J, with 12 bases between the two ends. The CDR3 totals 14 residues. The CDR3 nucleotides read TGTGCCAGCAGTTTCGCGAACCAGGGTTCACCCCTCCACTTT. Translation: CASSFANQGSPLHF.

This clonotype was found a few times. The V and J genes are TRBV4-2 and TRBJ1-5; D gene unclear. The V gene lost 2 bases and the J gene lost 4 bases, with 12 bases spanning the gap. Germline CDR1 is LGHNA and CDR2 is YNFKEQ. The CDR3 is 15 amino acids. This CDR3 reads CASSQKGTVNQPQHF. DNA for the CDR3: TGTGCCAGCAGCCAAAAGGGTACAGTGAATCAGCCCCAGCATTTT.

The rearrangement joins TRBV24-1 to TRBJ2-5; possibly TRBD1 for D (6 bases). The V end lost 2 bases, the J end lost 1 base, and 7 bases lay between the germline ends. The CDR3 has 14 amino acids. Germline V gene lookup returns CDR1 KGHDR and CDR2 SFDVKD. CDR3 bases: TGTGCCACCAGTGATTGGGGGCCCCAAGAGACCCAGTACTTC. This gives the protein CATSDWGPQETQYF.

The genes are TRBV6-1 and TRBJ2-7, with 7 nucleotides matching TRBD1. V dropped 11 bases and J dropped 3; count of bases not matched to a gene: 19. The CDR3 loop spans 16 amino acids. Germline V gene lookup returns CDR1 MNHNS and CDR2 SASEGT. CDR3 region: CAASRGGAGWSYEQYF. The DNA of the CDR3 is TGTGCCGCCAGCAGAGGGGGCGCAGGCTGGAGCTACGAGCAGTACTTC.

This clonotype was detected many times. This chain uses TRBV20-1 with TRBJ1-2; D is possibly TRBD1 (5 bases). Germline CDR1 and CDR2: DFQATT and SNEGSKA (reference sequence). The CDR3 spans 14 residues. Trimming removed 2 bases at V and 5 bases at J, with 15 bases between. CDR3 DNA sequence: TGCAGTGCTAGACGTACTGGGGCAGAATATGGCTACACCTTC. It codes for CSARRTGAEYGYTF.

This clonotype came up many times. The chain links TRBV9 to TRBJ1-3; D call uncertain. Trimming pared 1 base from V and 3 bases from J, leaving 8 bases between. The CDR3 contains 14 residues. Germline V lookup: CDR1 SGDLS, CDR2 YYNGEE. The CDR3 loop is CASSVNWGGNTIYF. The CDR3 nucleotides are TGTGCCAGCAGCGTAAACTGGGGTGGAAACACCATATATTTT.

The chain employs TRBV29-1 and TRBJ1-2; the D gene is possibly TRBD1 (6 bases). The V and J ends lost 8 bases and 3 bases respectively, with 16 bases between them. CDR3 length equals 13 residues. Per the germline V gene, CDR1 is SQVTM and CDR2 is ANQGSEA. In nucleotides, the CDR3 is TGCAGCAGTTTATCGGCAGGGGACTATGGCTACACCTTC. Protein product: CSSLSAGDYGYTF.

This clonotype was observed a few times. The J gene is TRBJ1-5, the V gene TRBV2; D remains ambiguous. Germline V gene data show CDR1 as SNHLY and CDR2 as FYNNEI. The CDR3 length is 14 residues. Trimming cost V 2 bases and J 7 bases, with 12 bases left between them. CDR3 protein: CASSEPTLEQPQHF. For the CDR3, the DNA is TGTGCCAGCAGTGAACCAACGCTAGAACAGCCCCAGCATTTT.

This clonotype was seen many times. The rearrangement links TRBV9 to TRBJ1-1; 8 bases fit TRBD1. This CDR3 is 15 amino acids long. CDR1 and CDR2 from the germline V gene are SGDLS and YYNGEE. J gave up 1 base and V 4 bases, and 6 bases lay outside the gene matches. The CDR3 coding sequence is TGTGCCAGCAGCTCGGACAGGGTCCGGAACACTGAAGCTTTCTTT. Protein: CASSSDRVRNTEAFF.

A note on this clonotype: A much larger clone lies a single base off, so this may be a read error. The chain employs TRBV6-5 and TRBJ1-6, with 8 bases aligning to TRBD1. CDR1 and CDR2 from the germline V gene are MNHEY and SVGAGI. The CDR3 spans 13 residues. V lost 9 bases to trimming and J lost 7 bases; unmatched junction nucleotides: 5. CDR3 nucleotides: TGTGCCAGTGCGACAGGGGTCAATTCACCCCTCCACTTT. This encodes CASATGVNSPLHF.